This TCR beta chain was identified in a study of blood T cell repertoires in COVID-19. In the original processing: Estimation of nucleated cell counts relied on the amplification of reference gene primers. Libraries were prepared by immunoSEQ multiplex PCR; TCRdb keeps only in-frame clonotypes and omits some of them. The DNA was the basis for D and trimming; V, J and clone size are from that table. Here the sample spans tens of thousands of clones, 88% being singletons. The CDR3 runs to 16 residues. CDR1 is MRHNA, CDR2 SNTAGT, per germline. V trimming: 7 bases; J trimming: 1 base; junction bases outside the gene matches: 8.

This receptor was identified in a human donor in a cohort sampled during active COVID-19. Sequencing used peripheral blood. The chain uses TRBV6-4 and TRBJ1-1; the match to TRBD1 covers 11 bases. DNA of the CDR3: TGTGCCAGCAAGGGGGACAGGGGGTGGAAGAACACTGAAGCTTTCTTT. Translation gives CASKGDRGWKNTEAFF.